The 5 T cell receptor beta chains below come from one sample, sequenced in a study of cytomegalovirus exposure and HLA in healthy donors. The PCR was carried out with 60 Vbeta primers and 13 Jbeta primers. Repertoires were generated with immunoSEQ multiplex PCR, while TCRdb's copy carries only in-frame clones and drops some. The data contain roughly 220,000 clones, roughly 80% of them singletons. Sequences were obtained from PBMCs. The receptors were sampled from a man between 25 and 39 years old in good health and CMV-seronegative.

The V call is TRBV13, the J call TRBJ1-2, with D possibly being TRBD1 (5 bases). The germline V gene has CDR1 PRHDT and CDR2 FYEKMQ (reference sequence). The CDR3 consists of 15 residues. The V end was cut by 5 bases, the J end by 8 bases, with 21 bases between. CDR3 coding DNA: TGTGCCAGCAGCCCCGCCGCTGGGACTAATGGAGGCTACACCTTC. Its translation is CASSPAAGTNGGYTF.

A word on this clone: At one end the junction does not follow the germline gene, possibly because of a read error. The CDR3 loop is CASSLTGGYGASVLTF. The CDR3 DNA sequence: TGTGCCAGCAGCTTGACAGGGGGCTATGGGGCCAGCGTCCTGACTTTC. J is TRBJ2-6 and V is TRBV5-4; 9 bases align to TRBD1. CDR1 and CDR2 from the germline V gene are SGHNT and YYREEE (reference sequence). The CDR3 length is 16 residues.

The chain employs TRBV27 and TRBJ2-1, with TRBD2 matching over 8 bases. The CDR3 is 14 amino acids. In germline, CDR1 is MNHEY, CDR2 SMNVEV (reference sequence). The junction had 9 bases not matched to a gene; V was cut back by 5 bases and J by 9 bases. CDR3 sequence reads: CASSRSGGRVEQFF. CDR3 coding DNA: TGTGCCAGCAGTCGCTCGGGGGGGCGGGTTGAGCAGTTCTTC.

The rearrangement uses TRBV28 and TRBJ1-4; D gene ambiguous. The germline gives CDR1 MDHEN, CDR2 SYDVKM. V lost 6 bases and J lost 14, with 19 bases in between. The CDR3 is 13 amino acids. This chain's CDR3 is CASSTQTPPRLFF. The CDR3 nucleotides are TGTGCCAGCAGCACCCAGACTCCTCCGAGGCTGTTTTTT.

The gene calls are TRBV2 and TRBJ1-2; D is ambiguous. This CDR3 has 14 amino acids. Germline CDR1 reads SNHLY; CDR2 reads FYNNEI. With 6 bases removed from V and 4 bases from J, the gap between germline ends came to 15 bases. In DNA form, the CDR3 reads TGTGCCAGCAGAAGGTCAGGCGCGTTCTATGGCTACACCTTC. Translated: CASRRSGAFYGYTF.